The sequence of this T cell receptor (beta chain) was determined in a study of blood T cell repertoires in COVID-19. Study context: From the United States, Italy and Spain came samples of acute and convalescent COVID-19. Sources were T cells, B-cell-depleted T cells, or PBMCs; the material itself was cDNA or gDNA.

The CDR3 contains 14 residues. Germline V CDR1 and CDR2: MGHRA, YSYEKL. Trimming removed 4 bases at V and 9 bases at J, with 13 bases between. Source study methods: Estimation of nucleated cell counts relied on the amplification of reference gene primers. Profiling relied on immunoSEQ multiplex PCR, and the TCRdb table lists in-frame clones only, not all of them. V, J and clone size reflect that table, while D and trimming were determined from the DNA. The sample lists a few hundred thousand clones, over 75% occurring once. The V gene is TRBV4-1, the J gene TRBJ1-6; TRBD1 is a possible D gene (5 bases). This receptor was taken from a human donor in a cohort sampled during active COVID-19. Sequenced material: peripheral blood. In DNA form, the CDR3 reads TGCGCCAGCAGCCTCCAGGGTTTAGCTTCACCCCTCCACTTT. Protein: CASSLQGLASPLHF.